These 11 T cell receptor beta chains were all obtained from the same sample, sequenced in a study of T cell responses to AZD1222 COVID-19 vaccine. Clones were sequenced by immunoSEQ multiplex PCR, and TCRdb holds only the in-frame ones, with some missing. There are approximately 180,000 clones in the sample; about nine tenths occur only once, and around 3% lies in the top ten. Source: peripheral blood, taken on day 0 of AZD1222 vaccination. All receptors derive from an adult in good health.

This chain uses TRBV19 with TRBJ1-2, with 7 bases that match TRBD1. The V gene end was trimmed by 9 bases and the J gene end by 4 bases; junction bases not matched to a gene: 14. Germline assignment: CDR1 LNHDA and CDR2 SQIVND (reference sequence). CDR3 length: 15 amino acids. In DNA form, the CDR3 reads TGTGCCAGGGGCCGTATGAGACAGGGCGGCTATGGCTACACCTTC. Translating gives CARGRMRQGGYGYTF.

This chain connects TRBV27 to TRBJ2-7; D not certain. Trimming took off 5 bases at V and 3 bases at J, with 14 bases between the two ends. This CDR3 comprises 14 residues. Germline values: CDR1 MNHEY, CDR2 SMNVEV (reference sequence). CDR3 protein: CASSHDQGRYEQYF. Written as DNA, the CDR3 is TGTGCCAGCAGTCACGACCAAGGGCGCTACGAGCAGTACTTC.

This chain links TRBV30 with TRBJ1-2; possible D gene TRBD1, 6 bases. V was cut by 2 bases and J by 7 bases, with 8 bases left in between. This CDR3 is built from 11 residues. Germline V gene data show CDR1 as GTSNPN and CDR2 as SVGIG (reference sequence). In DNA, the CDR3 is TGTGCCTGGAGTACACAGGGTGGCTACACCTTC. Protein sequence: CAWSTQGGYTF.

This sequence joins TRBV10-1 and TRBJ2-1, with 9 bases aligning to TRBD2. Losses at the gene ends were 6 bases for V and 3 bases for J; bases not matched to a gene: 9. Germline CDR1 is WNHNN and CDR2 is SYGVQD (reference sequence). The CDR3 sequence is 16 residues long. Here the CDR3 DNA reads TGCGCCAGCAGGAAGCGGGGGGCCCTCTTCTACAATGAGCAGTTCTTC. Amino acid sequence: CASRKRGALFYNEQFF.

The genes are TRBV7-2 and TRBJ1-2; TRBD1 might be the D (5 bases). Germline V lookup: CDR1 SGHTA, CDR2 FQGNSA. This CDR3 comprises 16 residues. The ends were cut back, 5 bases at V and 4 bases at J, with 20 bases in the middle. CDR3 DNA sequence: TGTGCCAGCAGCCCCTCCGCAGGGCTACCCGTCTATGGCTACACCTTC. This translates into CASSPSAGLPVYGYTF.

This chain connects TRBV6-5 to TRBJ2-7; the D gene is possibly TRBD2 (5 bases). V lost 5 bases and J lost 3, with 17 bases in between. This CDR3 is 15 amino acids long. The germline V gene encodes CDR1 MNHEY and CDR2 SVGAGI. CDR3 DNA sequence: TGTGCCAGCAGTACCAGCAGGCAAGGGAGCTACGAGCAGTACTTC. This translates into CASSTSRQGSYEQYF.

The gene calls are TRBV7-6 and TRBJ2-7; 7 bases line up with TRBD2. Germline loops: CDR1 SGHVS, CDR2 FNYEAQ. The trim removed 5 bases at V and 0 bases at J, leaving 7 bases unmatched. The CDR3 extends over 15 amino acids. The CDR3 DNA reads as TGTGCCAGCAGCCGAGGGGAGGGCGTCTCCTACGAGCAGTACTTC. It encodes CASSRGEGVSYEQYF.

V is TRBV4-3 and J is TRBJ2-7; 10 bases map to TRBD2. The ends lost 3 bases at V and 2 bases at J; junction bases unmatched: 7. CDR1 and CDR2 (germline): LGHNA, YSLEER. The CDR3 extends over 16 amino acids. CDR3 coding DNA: TGCGCCAGCAGCCAGCAGCTTAGCGGGGGGCCCTACGAGCAGTACTTC. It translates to CASSQQLSGGPYEQYF.

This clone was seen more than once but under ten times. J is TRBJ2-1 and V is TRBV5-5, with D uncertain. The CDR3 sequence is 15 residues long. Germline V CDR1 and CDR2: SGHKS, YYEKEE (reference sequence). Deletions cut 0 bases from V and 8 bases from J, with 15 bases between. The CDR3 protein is CASSLELAALYEQFF. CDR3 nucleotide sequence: TGTGCCAGCAGCTTGGAATTAGCCGCCTTATATGAGCAGTTCTTC.

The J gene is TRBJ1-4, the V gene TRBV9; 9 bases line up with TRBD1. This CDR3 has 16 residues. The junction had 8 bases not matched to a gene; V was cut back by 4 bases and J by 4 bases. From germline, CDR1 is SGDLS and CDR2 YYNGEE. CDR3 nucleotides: TGTGCCAGCAGCCCGACAGGGGGGCTGGTTAATGAAAAACTGTTTTTT. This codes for CASSPTGGLVNEKLFF.

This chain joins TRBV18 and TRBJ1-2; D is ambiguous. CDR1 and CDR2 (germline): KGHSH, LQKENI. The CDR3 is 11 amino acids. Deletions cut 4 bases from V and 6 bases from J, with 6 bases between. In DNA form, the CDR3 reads TGTGCCAGCTCACTCCTCAATGGCTACACCTTC. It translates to CASSLLNGYTF.